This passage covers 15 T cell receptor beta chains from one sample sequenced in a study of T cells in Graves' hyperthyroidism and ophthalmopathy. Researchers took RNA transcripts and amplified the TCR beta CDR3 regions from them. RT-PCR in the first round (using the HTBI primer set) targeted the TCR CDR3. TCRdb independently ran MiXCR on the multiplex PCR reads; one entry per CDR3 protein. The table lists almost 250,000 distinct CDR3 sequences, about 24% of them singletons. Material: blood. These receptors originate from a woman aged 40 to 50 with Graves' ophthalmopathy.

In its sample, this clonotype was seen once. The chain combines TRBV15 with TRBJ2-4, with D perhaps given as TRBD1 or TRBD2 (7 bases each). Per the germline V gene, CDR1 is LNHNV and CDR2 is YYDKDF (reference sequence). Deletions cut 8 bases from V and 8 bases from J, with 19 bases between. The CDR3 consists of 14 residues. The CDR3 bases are TGTGCCACCGCAGCGGGACAGAGTAAATACATTCAGTACTTC. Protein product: CATAAGQSKYIQYF.

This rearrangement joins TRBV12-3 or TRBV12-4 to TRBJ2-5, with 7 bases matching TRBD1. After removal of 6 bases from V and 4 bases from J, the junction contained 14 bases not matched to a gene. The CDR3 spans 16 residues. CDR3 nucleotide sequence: TGTGCCAGCAGATCCGAAGACAGGGACCTAGGAGAGACCCAGTACTTC. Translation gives CASRSEDRDLGETQYF.

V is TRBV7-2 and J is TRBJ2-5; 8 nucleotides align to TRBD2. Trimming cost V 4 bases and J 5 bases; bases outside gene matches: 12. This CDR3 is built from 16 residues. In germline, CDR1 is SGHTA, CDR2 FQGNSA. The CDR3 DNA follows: TGTGCCAGCAGCTCCCCTCCGGGAGGGGGGAGGGAGACCCAGTACTTC. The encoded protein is CASSSPPGGGRETQYF.

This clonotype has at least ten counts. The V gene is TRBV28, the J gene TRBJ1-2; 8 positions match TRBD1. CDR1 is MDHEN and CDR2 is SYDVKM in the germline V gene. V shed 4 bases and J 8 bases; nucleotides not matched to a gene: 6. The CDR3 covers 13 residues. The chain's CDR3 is CASSSTGGWGYTF. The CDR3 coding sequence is TGTGCCAGCAGTTCTACAGGGGGTTGGGGCTACACCTTC.

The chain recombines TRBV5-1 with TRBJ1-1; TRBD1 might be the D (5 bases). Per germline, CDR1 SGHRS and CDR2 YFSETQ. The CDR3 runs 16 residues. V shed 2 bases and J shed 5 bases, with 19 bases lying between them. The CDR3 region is CASSLVPQGLGTEAFF. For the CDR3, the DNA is TGCGCCAGCAGCTTAGTCCCCCAGGGATTAGGTACTGAAGCTTTCTTT.

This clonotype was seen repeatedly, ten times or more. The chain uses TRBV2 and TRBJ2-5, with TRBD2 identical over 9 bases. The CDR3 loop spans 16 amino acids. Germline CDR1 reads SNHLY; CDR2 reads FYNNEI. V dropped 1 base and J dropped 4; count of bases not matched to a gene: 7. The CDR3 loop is CASSEGLAGWVETQYF. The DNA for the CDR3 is TGTGCCAGCAGTGAAGGTCTAGCGGGGTGGGTAGAGACCCAGTACTTC.

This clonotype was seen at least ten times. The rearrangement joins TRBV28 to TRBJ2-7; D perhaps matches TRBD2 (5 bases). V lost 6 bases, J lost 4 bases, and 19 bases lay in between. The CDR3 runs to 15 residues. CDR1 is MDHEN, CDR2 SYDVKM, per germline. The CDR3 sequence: CASSYLSNRGYEQYF. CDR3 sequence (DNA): TGTGCCAGCAGCTACCTATCGAACCGGGGTTACGAGCAGTACTTC.

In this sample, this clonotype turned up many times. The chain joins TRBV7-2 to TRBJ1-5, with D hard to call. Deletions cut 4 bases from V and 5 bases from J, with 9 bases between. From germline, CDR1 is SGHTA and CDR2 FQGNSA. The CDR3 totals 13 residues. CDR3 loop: CASSSQQYQPQHF. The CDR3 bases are TGTGCCAGCAGCTCCCAACAATATCAGCCCCAGCATTTT.

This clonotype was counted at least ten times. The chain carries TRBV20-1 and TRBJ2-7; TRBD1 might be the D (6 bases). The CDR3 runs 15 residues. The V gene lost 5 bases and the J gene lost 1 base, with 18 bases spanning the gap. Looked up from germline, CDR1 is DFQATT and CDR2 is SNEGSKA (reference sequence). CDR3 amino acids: CSAEPPGTLSYEQYF. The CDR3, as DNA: TGCAGTGCTGAACCACCCGGGACACTATCCTACGAGCAGTACTTC.

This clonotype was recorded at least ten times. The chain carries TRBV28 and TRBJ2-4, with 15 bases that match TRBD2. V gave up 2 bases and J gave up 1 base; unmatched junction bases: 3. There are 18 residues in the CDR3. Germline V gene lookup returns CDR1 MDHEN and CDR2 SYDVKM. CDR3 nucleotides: TGTGCCAGCAGTTTAGGACTAGCGGGAGGGTGGGCCAAAAACATTCAGTACTTC. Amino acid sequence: CASSLGLAGGWAKNIQYF.

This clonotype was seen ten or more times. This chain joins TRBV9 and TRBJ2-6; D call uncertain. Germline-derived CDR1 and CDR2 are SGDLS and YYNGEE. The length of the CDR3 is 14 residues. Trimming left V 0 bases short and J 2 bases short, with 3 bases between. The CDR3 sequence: CASSVGPGANVLTF. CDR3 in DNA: TGTGCCAGCAGCGTAGGTCCTGGGGCCAACGTCCTGACTTTC.

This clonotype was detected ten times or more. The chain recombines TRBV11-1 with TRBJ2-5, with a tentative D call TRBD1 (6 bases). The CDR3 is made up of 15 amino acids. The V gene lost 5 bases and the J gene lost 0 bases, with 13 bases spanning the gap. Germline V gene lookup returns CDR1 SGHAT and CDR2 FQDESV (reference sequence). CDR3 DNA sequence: TGTGCCAGCAGCGAGGACAGAGCGTACCAAGAGACCCAGTACTTC. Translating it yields CASSEDRAYQETQYF.

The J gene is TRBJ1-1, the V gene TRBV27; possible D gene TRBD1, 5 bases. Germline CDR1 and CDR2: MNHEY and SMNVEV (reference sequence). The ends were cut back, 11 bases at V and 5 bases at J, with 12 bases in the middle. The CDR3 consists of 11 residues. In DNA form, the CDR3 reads TGTGCCGCTCAGGGAGGAACTGAAGCTTTCTTT. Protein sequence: CAAQGGTEAFF.

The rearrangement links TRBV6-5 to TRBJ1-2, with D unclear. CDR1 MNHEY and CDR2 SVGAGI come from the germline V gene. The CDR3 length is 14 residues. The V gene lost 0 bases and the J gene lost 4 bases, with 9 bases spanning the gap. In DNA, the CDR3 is TGTGCCAGCAGTTACTCTTCTTCATCCTATGGCTACACCTTC. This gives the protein CASSYSSSSYGYTF.

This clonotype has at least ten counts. The CDR3 coding sequence is TGTGCCAGCAGGGAGGGACAGTCCTACGAGCAGTACTTC. Translated, it gives CASREGQSYEQYF. The V and J genes are TRBV25-1 and TRBJ2-7, with D perhaps TRBD1 (7 bases). The CDR3 length is 13 residues. V gave up 6 bases and J gave up 1 base, with 10 bases separating them. Germline V gene lookup returns CDR1 MGHDK and CDR2 SYGVNS.